Listed below are T cell receptor beta chains from one sample, sequenced in a study of shared clonotypes between healthy human individuals. Here immunoSEQ multiplex PCR was the method, and the copy in TCRdb shows in-frame clones only, minus some. This repertoire shows roughly 450,000 clones, approximately 85% found once; its top ten account for 10% to 15%. Sample: PBMCs. The origin of the receptors is a woman in her forties in good health. Some clones in this sample may be carry-over from other donors' samples. Both conserved end residues are part of each CDR3. The D gene is left open where the match is weak. The size of a clone is reported for some rows only, either as once, few or many, or as a class for expanded clones.

D	size	J	V	CDR3	DNA
.	.	TRBJ1-3	TRBV18	CASSPSGGLSGNTIYF	TGTGCCAGCTCACCATCCGGAGGACTCTCTGGAAACACCATATATTTT
.	.	TRBJ2-3	TRBV7-3	CASSPDPTDTQYF	TGTGCCAGCAGCCCGGACCCCACAGATACGCAGTATTTT
.	.	TRBJ2-5	TRBV5-6	CASSYSETQYF	TGTGCCAGCAGCTACTCAGAGACCCAGTACTTC
.	.	TRBJ2-2	TRBV7-3	CASSLSATGELFF	TGTGCCAGCAGCCTCAGCGCGACCGGGGAGCTGTTTTTT
TRBD2	.	TRBJ2-1	TRBV5-1	CAIRGSGISTQSSYNEQFF	TGCGCCATCCGGGGTAGCGGGATTTCCACCCAAAGCTCCTACAATGAGCAGTTCTTC
.	few	TRBJ1-2	TRBV14	CASSQGRGLVHGYTF	TGTGCCAGCAGCCAGGGGCGGGGTCTGGTTCATGGCTACACCTTC
.	.	TRBJ2-5	TRBV30	CAWSRMTVQETQYF	TGTGCCTGGAGCCGAATGACAGTCCAAGAGACCCAGTACTTC
TRBD2	.	TRBJ2-6	TRBV15	CATSPGGLSGANVLTF	TGTGCCACCAGTCCCGGGGGACTATCTGGGGCCAACGTCCTGACTTTC
TRBD1	.	TRBJ2-2	TRBV29-1	CSGEGGAGGELFF	TGCAGCGGAGAAGGGGGCGCCGGCGGGGAGCTGTTTTTT
TRBD1	few	TRBJ1-2	TRBV5-1	CASSSQGAPGGYTF	TGCGCCAGCAGCTCCCAGGGGGCGCCAGGTGGCTACACCTTC
.	.	TRBJ2-3	TRBV13	CASSIRTPGLPTDTQYF	TGTGCCAGCAGCATCCGCACCCCGGGACTGCCCACAGATACGCAGTATTTT
.	.	TRBJ1-4	TRBV28	CASSFRYNEKLFF	TGTGCCAGCAGTTTCCGATATAATGAAAAACTGTTTTTT
TRBD1	.	TRBJ1-5	TRBV4-2	CASSQDGTGLNQPQHF	TGTGCCAGCAGCCAAGATGGGACAGGGTTGAATCAGCCCCAGCATTTT
TRBD1	.	TRBJ2-5	TRBV6-1	CASSTGTGGETQYF	TGTGCCAGCAGTACGGGGACAGGGGGAGAGACCCAGTACTTC
.	.	TRBJ2-5	TRBV19	CASSSLARGYQETQYF	TGTGCCAGTAGTTCTCTAGCGAGGGGGTACCAAGAGACCCAGTACTTC
TRBD1	.	TRBJ1-5	TRBV28	CASSLATGERPQHF	TGTGCCAGCAGTTTAGCGACAGGGGAACGGCCCCAGCATTTT
.	.	TRBJ2-6	TRBV11-1	CASSLSFSGANVLTF	TGTGCCAGCAGCCTAAGTTTCTCTGGGGCCAACGTCCTGACTTTC
TRBD1	.	TRBJ2-4	TRBV2	CASSYRGLDIQYF	TGTGCCAGCAGTTACAGGGGCCTGGACATTCAGTACTTC
.	.	TRBJ2-7	TRBV20-1	CSARSGYEQYF	TGCAGTGCTCGGAGCGGCTACGAGCAGTACTTC
.	.	TRBJ2-7	TRBV2	CASNKKVRYF	TGTGCCAGCAATAAGAAGGTCCGTTACTTC
TRBD1	.	TRBJ2-7	TRBV15	CATSRDRGYEQYF	TGTGCCACCAGCAGGGACAGGGGTTACGAGCAGTACTTC
.	.	TRBJ1-3	TRBV9	CASTGNSGNTIYF	TGTGCCAGCACCGGGAACTCTGGAAACACCATATATTTT
.	.	TRBJ2-3	TRBV29-1	CSVESGSTDTQYF	TGCAGCGTTGAAAGCGGGAGCACAGATACGCAGTATTTT
.	few	TRBJ1-5	TRBV2	CASSEGQANQPQHF	TGTGCCAGCAGTGAAGGACAGGCCAATCAGCCCCAGCATTTT
.	many	TRBJ2-7	TRBV27	CASSLRVGTGTYEQYF	TGTGCCAGCAGTTTAAGGGTAGGGACGGGAACCTACGAGCAGTACTTC
TRBD2	.	TRBJ2-1	TRBV7-9	CASSPSGRPDNEQFF	TGTGCCAGCAGCCCTAGCGGGAGACCAGACAATGAGCAGTTCTTC
TRBD2	.	TRBJ2-7	TRBV6-5	CASSYQSSGYYEQYF	TGTGCCAGCAGTTATCAGTCTAGCGGATACTACGAGCAGTACTTC
.	many	TRBJ2-5	TRBV5-1	CASSSGAQALQETQYF	TGCGCCAGCAGCTCGGGGGCCCAGGCCCTCCAAGAGACCCAGTACTTC
TRBD2	.	TRBJ2-4	TRBV6-5	CASRNLAGFQYF	TGTGCCAGCAGAAATTTAGCGGGATTTCAGTACTTC
.	once	TRBJ1-1	TRBV14	CASSQDLGALRTEAFF	TGTGCCAGCAGCCAAGATTTAGGGGCGCTTAGGACTGAAGCTTTCTTT
.	.	TRBJ2-5	TRBV2	CASSGRRQETQYF	TGTGCCAGCAGTGGGCGGCGACAAGAGACCCAGTACTTC
TRBD2	.	TRBJ2-5	TRBV7-7	CASSLDSGRAPTRFEYF	TGTGCCAGCAGCTTAGATAGCGGGAGAGCTCCTACGAGGTTCGAGTACTTC